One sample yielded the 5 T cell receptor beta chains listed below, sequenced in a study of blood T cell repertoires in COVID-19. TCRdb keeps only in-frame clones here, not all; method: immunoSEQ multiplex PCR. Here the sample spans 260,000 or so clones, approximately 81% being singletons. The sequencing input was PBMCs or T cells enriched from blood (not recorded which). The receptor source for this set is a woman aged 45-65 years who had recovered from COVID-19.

The CDR3 DNA reads TGCGCCAGCGGTAGCGGGGGGTCCCTCTACGAGCAGTACTTC. It translates to CASGSGGSLYEQYF. V gene TRBV5-1 combines with J gene TRBJ2-7; 10 bases match TRBD2. The CDR3 runs 14 residues. V trimming: 7 bases; J trimming: 3 bases; junction bases outside the gene matches: 7. Germline CDR1 reads SGHRS; CDR2 reads YFSETQ.

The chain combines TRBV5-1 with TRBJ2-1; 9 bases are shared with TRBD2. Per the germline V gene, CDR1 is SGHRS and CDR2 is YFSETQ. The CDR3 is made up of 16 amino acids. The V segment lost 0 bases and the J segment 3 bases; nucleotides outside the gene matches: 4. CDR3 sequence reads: CASSLVGTSLYNEQFF. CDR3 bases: TGCGCCAGCAGCTTGGTCGGGACTAGCCTCTACAATGAGCAGTTCTTC.

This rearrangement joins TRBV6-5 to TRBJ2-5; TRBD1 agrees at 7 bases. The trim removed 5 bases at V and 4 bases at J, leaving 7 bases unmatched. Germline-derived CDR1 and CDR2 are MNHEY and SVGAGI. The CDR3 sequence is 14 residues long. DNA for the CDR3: TGTGCCAGCAGTCGCCGACAGGGTGGAGAGACCCAGTACTTC. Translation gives CASSRRQGGETQYF.

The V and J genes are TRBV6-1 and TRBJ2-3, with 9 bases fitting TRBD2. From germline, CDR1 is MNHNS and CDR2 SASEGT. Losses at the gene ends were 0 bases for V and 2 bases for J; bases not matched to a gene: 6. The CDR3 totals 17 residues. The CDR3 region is CASSEARRGGITDTQYF. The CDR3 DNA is TGTGCCAGCAGTGAAGCCCGGCGGGGGGGGATCACAGATACGCAGTATTTT.

The CDR3 DNA reads TGTGCCAGCAGGCAAGGACAGGACAATGAGCAGTTCTTC. This sequence encodes CASRQGQDNEQFF. This chain joins TRBV2 and TRBJ2-1, with 7 bases that match TRBD1. J was trimmed by 5 bases and V by 6 bases; bases with no gene match: 4. CDR3 length equals 13 residues. The germline V gene encodes CDR1 SNHLY and CDR2 FYNNEI.